This TCR beta chain is drawn from a study of control samples from healthy donors and cancer patients. The CDR3 is 17 amino acids. V was pared by 0 bases and J by 8 bases, with 19 bases between. In germline, CDR1 is MGHRA, CDR2 YSYEKL. Repertoires were generated with immunoSEQ multiplex PCR, while TCRdb's copy carries only in-frame clones and drops some. The table includes some 51,000 clones, 95% to 96% detected once. The specimen sequenced was blood. This rearrangement joins TRBV4-1 to TRBJ1-4, with D unclear. This sequence originates from a woman younger than 30 in good health. CDR3 nucleotides: TGCGCCAGCAGCCAAGATGATTTCGGGAATACGGGGGAAAAACTGTTTTTT. Translated, it gives CASSQDDFGNTGEKLFF.